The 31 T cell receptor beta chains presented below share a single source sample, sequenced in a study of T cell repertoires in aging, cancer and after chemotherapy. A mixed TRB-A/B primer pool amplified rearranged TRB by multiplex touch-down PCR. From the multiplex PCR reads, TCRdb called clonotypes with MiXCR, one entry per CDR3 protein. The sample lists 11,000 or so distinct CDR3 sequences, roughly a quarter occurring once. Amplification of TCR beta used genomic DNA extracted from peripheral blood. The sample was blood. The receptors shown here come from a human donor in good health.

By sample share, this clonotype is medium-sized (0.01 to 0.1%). The CDR3 loop is CASSLAPAGATYEQYF. CDR3 in DNA: TGTGCCAGCAGCTTAGCGCCCGCAGGGGCGACCTACGAGCAGTACTTC. The V call is TRBV7-6, the J call TRBJ2-7; weak D call: TRBD1 (6 bases). V was clipped by 0 bases and J by 2 bases, with 14 bases between them. This CDR3 is 16 amino acids long. The germline gives CDR1 SGHVS, CDR2 FNYEAQ.

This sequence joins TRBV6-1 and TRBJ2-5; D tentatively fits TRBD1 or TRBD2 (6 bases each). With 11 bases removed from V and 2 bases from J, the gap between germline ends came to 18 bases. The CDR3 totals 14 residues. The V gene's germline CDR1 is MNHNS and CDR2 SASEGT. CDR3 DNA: TGTGCCTGTCAACTCGGGGGCAGTCAAGAGACCCAGTACTTC. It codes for CACQLGGSQETQYF.

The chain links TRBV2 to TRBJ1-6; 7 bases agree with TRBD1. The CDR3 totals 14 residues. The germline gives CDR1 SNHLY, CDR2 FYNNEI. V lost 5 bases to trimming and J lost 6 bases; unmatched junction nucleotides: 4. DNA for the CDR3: TGTGCCAGCAGTTCTCAGGGGGTTAATTCACCCCTCCACTTT. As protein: CASSSQGVNSPLHF. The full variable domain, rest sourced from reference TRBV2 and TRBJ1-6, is EPEVTQTPSHQVTQMGQEVILRCVPISNHLYFYWYRQILGQKVEFLVSFYNNEISEKSEIFDDQFSVERPDGSNFTLKIRSTKLEDSAMYFCASSSQGVNSPLHFGNGTRLTVT.

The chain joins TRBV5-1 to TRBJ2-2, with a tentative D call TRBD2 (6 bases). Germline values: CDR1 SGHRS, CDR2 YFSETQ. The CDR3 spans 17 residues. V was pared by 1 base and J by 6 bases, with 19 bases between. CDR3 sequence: CASSLSRTTSRAGELFF. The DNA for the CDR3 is TGCGCCAGCAGCTTGAGCCGCACGACTAGTCGCGCCGGGGAGCTGTTTTTT.

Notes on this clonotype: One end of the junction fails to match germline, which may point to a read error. The CDR3 nucleotides read TGCGCCAGCAGCCAGGACAGGGGGCATTCCTATGGCTACACCTTC. Its protein is CASSQDRGHSYGYTF. This rearrangement joins TRBV4-2 to TRBJ1-2; 11 bases are shared with TRBD1. This CDR3 has 15 residues. Per the germline V gene, CDR1 is LGHNA and CDR2 is YNFKEQ.

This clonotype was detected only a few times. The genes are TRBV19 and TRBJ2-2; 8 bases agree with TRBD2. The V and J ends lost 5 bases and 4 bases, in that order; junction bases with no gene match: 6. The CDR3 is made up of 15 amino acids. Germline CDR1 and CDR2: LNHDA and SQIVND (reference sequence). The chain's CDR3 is CASSVSGAGTGELFF. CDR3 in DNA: TGTGCCAGTAGTGTTAGCGGGGCGGGCACCGGGGAGCTGTTTTTT.

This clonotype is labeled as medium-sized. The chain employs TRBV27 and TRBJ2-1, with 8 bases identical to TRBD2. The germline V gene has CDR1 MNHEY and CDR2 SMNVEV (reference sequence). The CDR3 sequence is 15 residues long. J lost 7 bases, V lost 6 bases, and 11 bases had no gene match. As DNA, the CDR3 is TGTGCCAGCAGCATCGACCGCCGGGGGGGAAATGAGCAGTTCTTC. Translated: CASSIDRRGGNEQFF.

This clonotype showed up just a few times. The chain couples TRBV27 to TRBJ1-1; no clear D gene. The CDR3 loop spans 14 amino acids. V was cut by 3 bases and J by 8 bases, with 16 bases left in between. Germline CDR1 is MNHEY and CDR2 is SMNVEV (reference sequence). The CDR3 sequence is CASSFGRTRLEAFF. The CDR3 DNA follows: TGTGCCAGCAGTTTTGGTAGGACTAGGTTGGAAGCTTTCTTT.

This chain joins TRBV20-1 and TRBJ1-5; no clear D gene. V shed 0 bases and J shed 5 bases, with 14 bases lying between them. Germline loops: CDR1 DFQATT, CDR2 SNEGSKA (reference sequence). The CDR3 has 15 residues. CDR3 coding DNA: TGCAGTGCTAGAGACGATGAGGGATCGGATCAGCCCCAGCATTTT. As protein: CSARDDEGSDQPQHF.

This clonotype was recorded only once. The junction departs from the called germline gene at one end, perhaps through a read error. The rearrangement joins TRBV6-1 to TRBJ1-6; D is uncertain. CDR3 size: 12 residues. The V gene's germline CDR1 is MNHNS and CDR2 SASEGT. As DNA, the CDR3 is TGTGCCAGCAGTGAATTCACTTCACACCTCCACTTT. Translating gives CASSEFTSHLHF.

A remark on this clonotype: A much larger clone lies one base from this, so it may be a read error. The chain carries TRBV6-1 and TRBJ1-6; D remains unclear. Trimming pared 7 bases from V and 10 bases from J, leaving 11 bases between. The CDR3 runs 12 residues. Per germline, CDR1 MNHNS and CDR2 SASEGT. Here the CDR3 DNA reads TGTGCCAGCAACCAGGTGTACTCACCCCTCCACTTT. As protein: CASNQVYSPLHF.

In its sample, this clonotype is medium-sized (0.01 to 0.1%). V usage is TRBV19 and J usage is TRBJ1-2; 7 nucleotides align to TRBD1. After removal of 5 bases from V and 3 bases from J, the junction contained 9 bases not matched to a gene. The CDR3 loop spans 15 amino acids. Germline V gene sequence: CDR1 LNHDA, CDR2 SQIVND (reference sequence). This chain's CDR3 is CASSSPRTGDYGYTF. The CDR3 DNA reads TGTGCCAGTAGTTCCCCAAGGACAGGAGACTATGGCTACACCTTC.

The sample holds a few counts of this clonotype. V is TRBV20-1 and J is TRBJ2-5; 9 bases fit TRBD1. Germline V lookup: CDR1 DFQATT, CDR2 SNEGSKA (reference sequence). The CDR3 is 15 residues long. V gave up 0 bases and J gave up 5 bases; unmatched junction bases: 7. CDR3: CSARDSQGAGETQYF. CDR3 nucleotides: TGCAGTGCTAGAGATTCACAGGGGGCTGGCGAGACCCAGTACTTC.

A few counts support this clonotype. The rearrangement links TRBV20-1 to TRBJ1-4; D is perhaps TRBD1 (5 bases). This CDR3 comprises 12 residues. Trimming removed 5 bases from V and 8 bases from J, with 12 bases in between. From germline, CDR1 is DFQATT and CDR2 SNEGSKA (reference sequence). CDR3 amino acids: CSAARSGEKLFF. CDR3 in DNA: TGCAGTGCTGCCCGGTCAGGGGAAAAACTGTTTTTT.

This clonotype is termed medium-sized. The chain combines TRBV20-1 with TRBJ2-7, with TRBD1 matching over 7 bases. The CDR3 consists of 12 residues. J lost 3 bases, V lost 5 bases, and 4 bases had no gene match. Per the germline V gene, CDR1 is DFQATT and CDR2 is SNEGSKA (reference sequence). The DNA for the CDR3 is TGCAGTGCTTCCGACAGGGACTACGAGCAGTACTTC. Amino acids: CSASDRDYEQYF.

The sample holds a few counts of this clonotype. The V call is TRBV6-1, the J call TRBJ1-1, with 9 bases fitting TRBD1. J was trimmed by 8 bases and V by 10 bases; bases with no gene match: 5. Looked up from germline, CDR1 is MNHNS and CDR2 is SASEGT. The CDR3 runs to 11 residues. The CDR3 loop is CATGTGREAFF. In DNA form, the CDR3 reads TGTGCCACCGGGACAGGGCGAGAAGCTTTCTTT.

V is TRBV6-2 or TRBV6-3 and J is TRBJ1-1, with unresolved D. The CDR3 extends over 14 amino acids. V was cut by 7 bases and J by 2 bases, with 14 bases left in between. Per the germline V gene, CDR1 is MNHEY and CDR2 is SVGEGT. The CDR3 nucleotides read TGTGCCAGCAAATCGGGTCCGGTAAACACTGAAGCTTTCTTT. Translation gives CASKSGPVNTEAFF.

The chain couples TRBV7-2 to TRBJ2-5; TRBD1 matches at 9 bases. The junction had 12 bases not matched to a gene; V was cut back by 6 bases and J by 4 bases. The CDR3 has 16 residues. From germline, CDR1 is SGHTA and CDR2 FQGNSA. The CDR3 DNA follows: TGTGCCAGCAGTTTATGGGGGACAGGGACTGGAGAGACCCAGTACTTC. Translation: CASSLWGTGTGETQYF.

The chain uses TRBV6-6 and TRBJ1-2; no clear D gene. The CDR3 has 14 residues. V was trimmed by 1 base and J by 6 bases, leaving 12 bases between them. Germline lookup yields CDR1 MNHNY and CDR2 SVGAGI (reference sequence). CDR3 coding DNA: TGTGCCAGCAGTTACTTAGGGATCCTTGATGGCTACACCTTC. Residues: CASSYLGILDGYTF.

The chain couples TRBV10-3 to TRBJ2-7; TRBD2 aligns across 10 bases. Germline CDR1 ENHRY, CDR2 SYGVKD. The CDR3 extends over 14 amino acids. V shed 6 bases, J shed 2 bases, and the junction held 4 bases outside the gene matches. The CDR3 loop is CAIRPLAGPYEQYF. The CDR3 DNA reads TGTGCCATCAGGCCACTAGCGGGGCCCTACGAGCAGTACTTC.

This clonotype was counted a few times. The CDR3 sequence is CASSESRGRGNEKLFF. The CDR3 nucleotides read TGTGCCAGCAGTGAAAGCAGGGGGCGAGGTAATGAAAAACTGTTTTTT. The chain couples TRBV6-1 to TRBJ1-4, with 8 bases that match TRBD1. The CDR3 has 16 residues. The germline CDR1 and CDR2 sequences are MNHNS and SASEGT. Germline trimming cut 2 bases from V and 4 bases from J; bases unmatched to any gene: 6.

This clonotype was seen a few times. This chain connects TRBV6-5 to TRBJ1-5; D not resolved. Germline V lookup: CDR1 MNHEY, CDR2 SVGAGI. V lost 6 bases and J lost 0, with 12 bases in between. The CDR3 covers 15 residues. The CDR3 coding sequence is TGTGCCAGCAGACTTCTAAGTAATAGCAATCAGCCCCAGCATTTT. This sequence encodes CASRLLSNSNQPQHF.

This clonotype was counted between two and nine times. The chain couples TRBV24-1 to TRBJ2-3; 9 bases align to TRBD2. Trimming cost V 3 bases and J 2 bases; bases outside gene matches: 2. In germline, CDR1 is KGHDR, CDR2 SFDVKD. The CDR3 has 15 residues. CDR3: CATSDAGGPTDTQYF. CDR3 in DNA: TGTGCCACCAGTGATGCGGGGGGGCCCACAGATACGCAGTATTTT.

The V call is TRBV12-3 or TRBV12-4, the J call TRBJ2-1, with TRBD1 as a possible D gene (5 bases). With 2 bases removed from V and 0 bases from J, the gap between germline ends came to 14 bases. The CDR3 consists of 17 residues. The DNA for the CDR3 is TGTGCCAGCAGTTTATTAGGCAGGGTCAACTCCTACAATGAGCAGTTCTTC. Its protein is CASSLLGRVNSYNEQFF.

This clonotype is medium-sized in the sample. The CDR3 sequence: CSVEAGTDYYGYTF. CDR3 DNA: TGCAGCGTTGAGGCCGGGACAGACTACTATGGCTACACCTTC. The chain combines TRBV29-1 with TRBJ1-2, with 7 bases aligning to TRBD1. The CDR3 consists of 14 residues. Trimming took 3 bases from V and 3 from J; bases not matched to a gene: 7. Looked up from germline, CDR1 is SQVTM and CDR2 is ANQGSEA.

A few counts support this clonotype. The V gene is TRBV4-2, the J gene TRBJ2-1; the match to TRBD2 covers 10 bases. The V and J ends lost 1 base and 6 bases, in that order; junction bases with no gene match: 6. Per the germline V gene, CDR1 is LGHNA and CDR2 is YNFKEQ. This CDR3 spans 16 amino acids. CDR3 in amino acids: CASSQVLAGDINEQFF. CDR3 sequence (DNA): TGTGCCAGCAGCCAAGTGCTAGCGGGGGACATCAATGAGCAGTTCTTC.

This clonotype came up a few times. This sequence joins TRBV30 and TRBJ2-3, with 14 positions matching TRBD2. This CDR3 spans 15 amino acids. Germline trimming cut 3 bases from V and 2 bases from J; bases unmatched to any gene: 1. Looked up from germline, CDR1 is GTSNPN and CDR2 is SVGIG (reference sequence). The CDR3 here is CAWRGLAGVTDTQYF. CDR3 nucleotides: TGTGCCTGGAGGGGACTAGCGGGGGTCACAGATACGCAGTATTTT.

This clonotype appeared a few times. The CDR3 bases are TGTGCCAGCAGGGACAGTTGGACTGAAGCTTTCTTT. Translation gives CASRDSWTEAFF. The gene calls are TRBV6-1 and TRBJ1-1; weak D call: TRBD1 (6 bases). CDR3 length: 12 residues. V lost 6 bases and J lost 5, with 10 bases in between. CDR1 and CDR2 (germline): MNHNS, SASEGT.

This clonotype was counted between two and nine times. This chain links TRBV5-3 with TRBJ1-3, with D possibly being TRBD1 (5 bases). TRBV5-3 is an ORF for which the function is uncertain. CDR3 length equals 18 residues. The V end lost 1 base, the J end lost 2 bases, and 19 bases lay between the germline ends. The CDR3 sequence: CARSLRDSKLHPGNTIYF. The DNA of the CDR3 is TGTGCCAGAAGCTTGCGGGACTCAAAACTTCACCCTGGAAACACCATATATTTT.

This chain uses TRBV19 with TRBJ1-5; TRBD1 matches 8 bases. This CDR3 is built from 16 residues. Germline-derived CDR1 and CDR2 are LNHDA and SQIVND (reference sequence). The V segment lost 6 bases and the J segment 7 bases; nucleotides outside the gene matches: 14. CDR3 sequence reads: CASRRQGQAIGQPQHF. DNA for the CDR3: TGTGCCAGTAGGAGACAGGGACAGGCCATTGGCCAGCCCCAGCATTTT.

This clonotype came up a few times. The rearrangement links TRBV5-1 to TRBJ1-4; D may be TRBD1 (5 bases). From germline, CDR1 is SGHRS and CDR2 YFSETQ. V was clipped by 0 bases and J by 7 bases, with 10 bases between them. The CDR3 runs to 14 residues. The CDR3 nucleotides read TGCGCCAGCAGCTTGGCTGGCGGGGGTGAAAAACTGTTTTTT. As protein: CASSLAGGGEKLFF.